A single sample gave rise to the 6 T cell receptor beta chains below, sequenced in a study of cytomegalovirus exposure and HLA in healthy donors. Amplification used 60 Vbeta primers and 13 Jbeta primers. Only in-frame clones appear in the TCRdb table, and some are missing; sequencing was by immunoSEQ multiplex PCR. The table records roughly 120,000 clones, more than 60% of them present only once. Sample: PBMCs. These receptors originate from a woman aged 40 to 49 in good health and CMV-seropositive.

The J gene is TRBJ2-3, the V gene TRBV10-3; 7 positions match TRBD2. The ends lost 0 bases at V and 2 bases at J; junction bases unmatched: 14. The length of the CDR3 is 19 residues. CDR1 and CDR2 (germline): ENHRY, SYGVKD. The CDR3 sequence: CAISESIVGSSGYTDTQYF. The DNA for the CDR3 is TGTGCCATCAGTGAGTCGATAGTTGGGTCTAGCGGATACACAGATACGCAGTATTTT.

V gene TRBV19 combines with J gene TRBJ1-2, with a possible D match to TRBD1 (6 bases). Per the germline V gene, CDR1 is LNHDA and CDR2 is SQIVND (reference sequence). The V gene lost 1 base and the J gene lost 6 bases, with 15 bases spanning the gap. The CDR3 extends over 15 amino acids. The CDR3 loop is CASSIVARGFNGYTF. DNA of the CDR3: TGTGCCAGTAGTATAGTTGCCAGGGGTTTTAATGGCTACACCTTC.

This clone was seen only a few times. The gene calls are TRBV7-6 and TRBJ2-2; 7 positions agree with TRBD1. From germline, CDR1 is SGHVS and CDR2 FNYEAQ. The CDR3 runs to 15 residues. The V gene end was trimmed by 5 bases and the J gene end by 1 base; junction bases not matched to a gene: 4. CDR3 in DNA: TGTGCCAGCAGCCCCGGACAGGTGAACACCGGGGAGCTGTTTTTT. Residues: CASSPGQVNTGELFF.

This clone has a single count. The chain carries TRBV7-7 and TRBJ1-3; D perhaps matches TRBD1 (5 bases). Trimming pared 5 bases from V and 4 bases from J, leaving 24 bases between. The CDR3 loop spans 18 amino acids. Germline V lookup: CDR1 SSHAT, CDR2 FNYEAQ (reference sequence). The CDR3 coding sequence is TGTGCCAGCAGCCGAGGACCCGAAGAGGCAGGGCTGGGAAACACCATATATTTT. As protein: CASSRGPEEAGLGNTIYF.

The chain joins TRBV5-5 to TRBJ2-7; TRBD1 is a possible D gene (5 bases). V dropped 1 base and J dropped 7 bases, with 15 bases sitting between them. The CDR3 runs 14 residues. Germline values: CDR1 SGHKS, CDR2 YYEKEE (reference sequence). The CDR3 loop is CASSLIVGDGEQYF. The CDR3 region has the DNA TGTGCCAGCAGCTTGATCGTAGGGGATGGGGAGCAGTACTTC.

The table lists this clone with a count of one. The chain recombines TRBV7-9 with TRBJ2-1; 12 nucleotides line up with TRBD2. There are 17 residues in the CDR3. V gave up 5 bases and J gave up 0 bases; unmatched junction bases: 5. Germline V gene data show CDR1 as SEHNR and CDR2 as FQNEAQ (reference sequence). The CDR3 loop is CASSPSGGGFSYNEQFF. CDR3 sequence (DNA): TGTGCCAGCAGCCCTAGCGGGGGGGGGTTCTCCTACAATGAGCAGTTCTTC. Using reference TRBV7-9 and TRBJ2-1 for the parts outside the CDR3, the full variable domain is DTGVSQNPRHKITKRGQNVTFRCDPISEHNRLYWYRQTLGQGPEFLTYFQNEAQLEKSRLLSDRFSAERPKGSFSTLEIQRTEQGDSAMYLCASSPSGGGFSYNEQFFGPGTRLTVL.